This T cell receptor beta chain was recorded in a study of blood T cell repertoires in COVID-19. Study information: The United States, Italy and Spain supplied acute and convalescent COVID-19 samples. Sample material is recorded as cDNA or gDNA derived from T cells, B-cell-depleted T cells, or PBMCs.

The protocol was immunoSEQ multiplex PCR, while the TCRdb copy is restricted to in-frame clones and leaves out a portion. The sample contains roughly 310,000 clones, roughly 90% of which appear only once. For recovered donors of Cohort 3, there were two negative PCRs, clearance, or symptom resolution. Germline V lookup: CDR1 SGHTA, CDR2 FQGNSA. V dropped 0 bases and J dropped 8 bases, with 10 bases sitting between them. This CDR3 comprises 13 residues. This clone was seen just once. This clonotype was obtained from a woman between 40 and 55 years old who had recovered from COVID-19. This sequence joins TRBV7-2 and TRBJ1-1, with D perhaps matching TRBD1 (6 bases). Input material: PBMCs or T cells enriched from blood (not recorded which). Written as DNA, the CDR3 is TGTGCCAGCAGCTTAGCAGGGGGGGGCGAAGCTTTCTTT. This sequence encodes CASSLAGGGEAFF.